Below, 26 T cell receptor beta chains from the same sample are listed, as sequenced in a study of T-cell memory formation after mild COVID-19. TCRdb processed the 5' RACE reads anew with MiXCR; each CDR3 protein has one entry. The profile covers fewer than 400,000 distinct CDR3 sequences, with roughly 15% appearing a single time and about 22% taken by the ten largest. Sequencing was performed on PBMCs or a T cell subset sorted from them (not recorded which). These receptors came from a man in his late teens or twenties who had mild COVID-19 (a few samples of this study predate the infection). Cell type and time point are not known.

This chain uses TRBV7-2 with TRBJ2-5; 8 nucleotides line up with TRBD2. J was trimmed by 2 bases and V by 2 bases; bases with no gene match: 10. The CDR3 loop spans 17 amino acids. The germline gives CDR1 SGHTA, CDR2 FQGNSA. In nucleotides, the CDR3 is TGTGCCAGCAGCTTAACTAGCGGTCGATACTTTCAAGAGACCCAGTACTTC. Translating it yields CASSLTSGRYFQETQYF. The variable domain in full, completed from reference TRBV7-2 and TRBJ2-5, reads GAGVSQSPSNKVTEKGKDVELRCDPISGHTALYWYRQSLGQGLEFLIYFQGNSAPDKSGLPSDRFSAERTGGSVSTLTIQRTQQEDSAVYLCASSLTSGRYFQETQYFGPGTRLLVL.

The chain links TRBV12-3 or TRBV12-4 to TRBJ2-5; D not resolved. The CDR3 runs to 15 residues. Trimming pared 6 bases from V and 5 bases from J, leaving 19 bases between. The CDR3 loop is CASSSGDGLPETQYF. The DNA for the CDR3 is TGTGCCAGCAGCTCGGGTGACGGGCTCCCTGAGACCCAGTACTTC.

The genes are TRBV20-1 and TRBJ1-5, with D possibly TRBD1 on 6 matching bases. The CDR3 is made up of 14 amino acids. Germline-derived CDR1 and CDR2 are DFQATT and SNEGSKA (reference sequence). The germline V and J ends were trimmed by 3 bases and 4 bases, with 13 bases remaining between them. CDR3: CSASGGRFNQPQHF. As DNA, the CDR3 is TGCAGTGCTAGTGGGGGGCGGTTTAATCAGCCCCAGCATTTT.

This clonotype was seen many times. The gene calls are TRBV5-1 and TRBJ2-2, with 8 bases identical to TRBD1. The CDR3 consists of 14 residues. CDR1 is SGHRS and CDR2 is YFSETQ in the germline V gene. The V segment lost 7 bases and the J segment 5 bases; nucleotides outside the gene matches: 7. The CDR3 nucleotides are TGCGCCAGCCAAAGAACAGGGGGAACCGGGGAGCTGTTTTTT. Translated: CASQRTGGTGELFF.

In this sample, this clonotype turned up a few times. V and J are TRBV29-1 and TRBJ2-2; D perhaps matches TRBD2 (6 bases). Germline CDR1 is SQVTM and CDR2 is ANQGSEA. Trimming cost V 6 bases and J 5 bases, with 16 bases left between them. The CDR3 is made up of 14 amino acids. CDR3 protein: CSVSLGDLTGELFF. Here the CDR3 DNA reads TGCAGCGTCTCTTTGGGGGACTTAACCGGGGAGCTGTTTTTT.

The J gene is TRBJ2-7, the V gene TRBV6-2 or TRBV6-3; D might be TRBD1 or TRBD2, each matching 5 bases. This CDR3 has 14 residues. V shed 5 bases and J shed 1 base, with 12 bases lying between them. From germline, CDR1 is MNHEY and CDR2 SVGEGT. The chain's CDR3 is CASSDVGVSYEQYF. The DNA of the CDR3 is TGTGCCAGCAGTGACGTGGGGGTATCCTACGAGCAGTACTTC.

There are a few counts of this clonotype. The chain carries TRBV7-8 and TRBJ2-1; the D call may be TRBD1 or TRBD2 (6 bases each). Germline loops: CDR1 SGHVS, CDR2 FQNEAQ. V lost 5 bases, J lost 2 bases, and 13 bases lay in between. The CDR3 runs 15 residues. The CDR3 spells CASSPRGPAYNEQFF. CDR3 DNA: TGTGCCAGCAGCCCACGGGGGCCCGCCTACAATGAGCAGTTCTTC.

The V and J genes are TRBV6-5 and TRBJ2-6; D call uncertain. This CDR3 region has 15 residues. Between the trimmed V and J ends, which lost 3 bases and 2 bases, there was a span of 8 bases. Germline CDR1 is MNHEY and CDR2 is SVGAGI. In nucleotides, the CDR3 is TGTGCCAGCAGTTATGAACAGCCTGGGGCCAACGTCCTGACTTTC. It translates to CASSYEQPGANVLTF.

This chain connects TRBV27 to TRBJ2-3; TRBD2 matches 12 bases. The CDR3 is 14 amino acids. CDR1 and CDR2 from the germline V gene are MNHEY and SMNVEV (reference sequence). V lost 6 bases to trimming and J lost 4 bases; unmatched junction nucleotides: 2. The chain's CDR3 is CASRGLAGPDTQYF. The CDR3 region has the DNA TGTGCCAGCAGGGGACTAGCGGGTCCAGATACGCAGTATTTT.

This clonotype was seen more than once but under ten times. CDR3 residues: CASSLSKAFF. For the CDR3, the DNA is TGTGCCAGCAGTTTAAGTAAAGCTTTCTTT. The chain is built from TRBV12-3 or TRBV12-4 and TRBJ1-1, with D unclear. V lost 2 bases and J 9 bases, leaving 4 bases between the germline ends. The CDR3 has 10 residues.

The chain joins TRBV5-1 to TRBJ2-7; 8 nucleotides line up with TRBD1. The CDR3 has 16 residues. The ends lost 3 bases at V and 0 bases at J; junction bases unmatched: 8. Per germline, CDR1 SGHRS and CDR2 YFSETQ. CDR3 protein: CASSWLTGASSYEQYF. The CDR3 region has the DNA TGCGCCAGCAGCTGGCTGACAGGGGCTAGCTCCTACGAGCAGTACTTC.

V is TRBV18 and J is TRBJ1-6, with D unresolved. Germline V gives CDR1 KGHSH, CDR2 LQKENI. With 3 bases removed from V and 5 bases from J, the gap between germline ends came to 11 bases. The length of the CDR3 is 15 residues. This CDR3 is CASSPPAGHNSPLHF. In nucleotides, the CDR3 is TGTGCCAGCTCACCCCCGGCGGGCCATAATTCACCCCTCCACTTT.

This clonotype was observed a few times. This chain uses TRBV24-1 with TRBJ1-5; D is possibly TRBD1 (6 bases). V was cut by 6 bases and J by 5 bases, with 16 bases left in between. The germline V gene encodes CDR1 KGHDR and CDR2 SFDVKD. The CDR3 is made up of 15 amino acids. Here the CDR3 reads CATSPRGGWDQPQHF. The CDR3 DNA reads as TGTGCCACCAGTCCCAGGGGAGGGTGGGATCAGCCCCAGCATTTT.

There are a few counts of this clonotype. The CDR3 region has the DNA TGTGCCAGCAGCTTAGCGGTGAAAGAGACCCAGTACTTC. It specifies CASSLAVKETQYF. The V call is TRBV7-9, the J call TRBJ2-5; D gene uncertain. This CDR3 spans 13 amino acids. Germline V gene sequence: CDR1 SEHNR, CDR2 FQNEAQ (reference sequence). V was trimmed by 0 bases and J by 3 bases, leaving 5 bases between them.

This clonotype was recorded many times. V gene TRBV4-1 combines with J gene TRBJ2-7; D possibly matches TRBD1 or TRBD2 (5 bases each). The V and J ends lost 4 bases and 0 bases respectively, with 22 bases between them. Germline V gene data show CDR1 as MGHRA and CDR2 as YSYEKL. The CDR3 totals 18 residues. The CDR3 DNA follows: TGCGCCAGCAGCCTCCGCGGCGTGGGGGAGACGAGCTCCTACGAGCAGTACTTC. Protein sequence: CASSLRGVGETSSYEQYF.

This clonotype was picked up a small number of times. The chain has TRBV7-6 and TRBJ2-1; 8 bases map to TRBD2. V dropped 5 bases and J dropped 4; count of bases not matched to a gene: 13. The CDR3 has 17 amino acids. Germline V gives CDR1 SGHVS, CDR2 FNYEAQ. This CDR3 is CASSAARLAGGYNEQFF. The CDR3 DNA follows: TGTGCCAGCAGCGCAGCCCGTCTGGCGGGGGGTTACAATGAGCAGTTCTTC.

The chain carries TRBV7-9 and TRBJ2-7; D uncertain. The V gene's germline CDR1 is SEHNR and CDR2 FQNEAQ (reference sequence). The V gene lost 5 bases and the J gene lost 3 bases, with 14 bases spanning the gap. The CDR3 has 14 residues. The CDR3 sequence is CASSNTTSYYEQYF. Here the CDR3 DNA reads TGTGCCAGCAGCAATACGACAAGTTACTACGAGCAGTACTTC.

The chain links TRBV6-1 to TRBJ1-6, with D possibly TRBD1 on 6 matching bases. This CDR3 comprises 15 residues. Germline V CDR1 and CDR2: MNHNS, SASEGT. V lost 9 bases and J lost 0, with 12 bases in between. CDR3 residues: CASRGASSYNSPLHF. The CDR3 DNA sequence: TGTGCCAGTCGGGGGGCGAGCTCCTATAATTCACCCCTCCACTTT.

V is TRBV5-1 and J is TRBJ2-7; TRBD1 matches at 9 bases. Germline loops: CDR1 SGHRS, CDR2 YFSETQ. This CDR3 has 15 amino acids. Trimming removed 4 bases from V and 1 base from J; junction bases left unmatched: 6. This chain's CDR3 is CASSASGTGSYEQYV. In DNA form, the CDR3 reads TGCGCCAGCAGCGCCTCCGGGACAGGGTCCTACGAGCAGTACGTC.

This sequence joins TRBV7-9 and TRBJ1-1; perhaps TRBD1 as D (6 bases). Per germline, CDR1 SEHNR and CDR2 FQNEAQ (reference sequence). The CDR3 contains 12 residues. Trimming stripped 5 bases from V and 7 bases from J, with 11 bases between. In DNA, the CDR3 is TGTGCCAGCAGCCCTACAGGGAATGAAGCTTTCTTT. Its translation: CASSPTGNEAFF. The complete variable domain, with remaining parts taken from reference TRBV7-9 and TRBJ1-1, reads DTGVSQNPRHKITKRGQNVTFRCDPISEHNRLYWYRQTLGQGPEFLTYFQNEAQLEKSRLLSDRFSAERPKGSFSTLEIQRTEQGDSAMYLCASSPTGNEAFFGQGTRLTVV.

The rearrangement joins TRBV2 to TRBJ2-3; D is perhaps TRBD1 (6 bases). The germline V and J ends were trimmed by 4 bases and 6 bases, with 14 bases remaining between them. The CDR3 runs to 14 residues. Germline V gene sequence: CDR1 SNHLY, CDR2 FYNNEI. The chain's CDR3 is CASSGRGKTDTQYF. CDR3 sequence (DNA): TGTGCCAGCAGTGGCAGGGGAAAGACGGATACGCAGTATTTT.

This clonotype was counted only a few times. The rearrangement links TRBV7-9 to TRBJ2-3, with 7 positions matching TRBD1. Germline CDR1 and CDR2: SEHNR and FQNEAQ (reference sequence). V lost 5 bases to trimming and J lost 6 bases; unmatched junction nucleotides: 5. The CDR3 has 13 amino acids. CDR3 nucleotides: TGTGCCAGCAGCGTCACAGGGGTTGATACGCAGTATTTT. This encodes CASSVTGVDTQYF. The full variable domain, its missing parts supplied by reference TRBV7-9 and TRBJ2-3, is DTGVSQNPRHKITKRGQNVTFRCDPISEHNRLYWYRQTLGQGPEFLTYFQNEAQLEKSRLLSDRFSAERPKGSFSTLEIQRTEQGDSAMYLCASSVTGVDTQYFGPGTRLTVL.

In DNA, the CDR3 is TGTGCCACCAGTGATGTCCCTGACAGCCTGGGGCAGTATTTT. Its translation is CATSDVPDSLGQYF. This sequence joins TRBV24-1 and TRBJ2-3; perhaps TRBD1 as D (5 bases). Germline V gene data show CDR1 as KGHDR and CDR2 as SFDVKD. Trimming pared 3 bases from V and 11 bases from J, leaving 17 bases between. CDR3 length: 14 residues.

The chain joins TRBV7-8 to TRBJ1-5; TRBD1 is a possible D gene (5 bases). The CDR3 contains 15 residues. Germline V lookup: CDR1 SGHVS, CDR2 FQNEAQ. Trimming shortened V by 2 bases and J by 4 bases, and 12 bases separated the two germline ends. CDR3 bases: TGTGCCAGCAGCTTAAGGCAGGGAGGTAATCAGCCCCAGCATTTT. The encoded protein is CASSLRQGGNQPQHF.

This clonotype was recorded at least ten times. The J gene is TRBJ1-1, the V gene TRBV15; D may be TRBD1 (5 bases). Trimming removed 5 bases from V and 5 bases from J, with 9 bases in between. This CDR3 has 12 amino acids. Germline loops: CDR1 LNHNV, CDR2 YYDKDF (reference sequence). The CDR3 DNA follows: TGTGCCACCAGCTGGGGGAAGACTGAAGCTTTCTTT. Amino acid sequence: CATSWGKTEAFF.

The V call is TRBV5-1, the J call TRBJ2-2, with D uncertain. The CDR3 length is 11 residues. Trimming removed 5 bases from V and 10 bases from J, with 9 bases in between. Germline CDR1 SGHRS, CDR2 YFSETQ. The CDR3 loop reads CASRGTAELFF. The CDR3 DNA reads TGCGCCAGCAGGGGAACGGCGGAGCTGTTTTTT. Using reference TRBV5-1 and TRBJ2-2 for the parts outside the CDR3, the full variable domain is KAGVTQTPRYLIKTRGQQVTLSCSPISGHRSVSWYQQTPGQGLQFLFEYFSETQRNKGNFPGRFSGRQFSNSRSEMNVSTLELGDSALYLCASRGTAELFFGEGSRLTVL.